The 17 T cell receptor beta chains given below trace back to one sample, sequenced in a study of T cell responses to AZD1222 COVID-19 vaccine. The table came from immunoSEQ multiplex PCR; TCRdb's copy has only in-frame clones and leaves some out. This table has under 130,000 clones, about 90% appearing once. Sequences were derived from peripheral blood, sampled on day 0 of AZD1222 vaccination. The source is an adult in good health.

This rearrangement joins TRBV12-3 or TRBV12-4 to TRBJ1-3; 7 nucleotides align to TRBD1. With 6 bases clipped from V and 8 bases from J, the junction kept 4 bases outside the gene matches. The CDR3 has 12 amino acids. The CDR3 protein is CASRNTGDTIYF. The CDR3 DNA sequence: TGTGCCAGCAGGAATACAGGGGACACCATATATTTT.

The V call is TRBV18, the J call TRBJ1-2; no reliable D call. CDR3 length: 14 amino acids. V shed 3 bases and J shed 2 bases, with 10 bases lying between them. Germline V lookup: CDR1 KGHSH, CDR2 LQKENI. The CDR3 bases are TGTGCCAGCTCACCTCAAACGGGAAACTATGGCTACACCTTC. This gives the protein CASSPQTGNYGYTF. Looking up the rest from reference TRBV18 and TRBJ1-2 gives the full variable domain: NAGVMQNPRHLVRRRGQEARLRCSPMKGHSHVYWYRQLPEEGLKFMVYLQKENIIDESGMPKERFSAEFPKEGPSILRIQQVVRGDSAAYFCASSPQTGNYGYTFGSGTRLTVV.

This clone was counted a few times. The chain carries TRBV29-1 and TRBJ1-2, with D hard to call. The CDR3 contains 12 residues. From germline, CDR1 is SQVTM and CDR2 ANQGSEA. Deletions cut 2 bases from V and 4 bases from J, with 8 bases between. In DNA, the CDR3 is TGCAGCGTTGAAAGCCAATCCTATGGCTACACCTTC. Residues: CSVESQSYGYTF.

The chain uses TRBV4-3 and TRBJ2-7; D is unresolved. The length of the CDR3 is 13 residues. V was clipped by 0 bases and J by 3 bases, with 6 bases between them. Germline values: CDR1 LGHNA, CDR2 YSLEER. Here the CDR3 reads CASSQDHGYEQYF. As DNA, the CDR3 is TGCGCCAGCAGCCAAGATCACGGCTACGAGCAGTACTTC.

This clone was counted a single time. The chain carries TRBV28 and TRBJ2-7; no clear D. CDR1 MDHEN and CDR2 SYDVKM come from the germline V gene. V lost 7 bases, J lost 1 base, and 2 bases lay in between. This CDR3 comprises 10 residues. In DNA form, the CDR3 reads TGTGCCAGCAATTCCTACGAGCAGTACTTC. Its protein is CASNSYEQYF. The full variable domain, with the rest looked up from reference TRBV28 and TRBJ2-7, is DVKVTQSSRYLVKRTGEKVFLECVQDMDHENMFWYRQDPGLGLRLIYFSYDVKMKEKGDIPEGYSVSREKKERFSLILESASTNQTSMYLCASNSYEQYFGPGTRLTVT.

This clone was found once. The rearrangement joins TRBV28 to TRBJ1-2; D possibly corresponds to TRBD1 (6 bases). Between the trimmed V and J ends, which lost 5 bases and 7 bases, there was a span of 20 bases. The germline V gene has CDR1 MDHEN and CDR2 SYDVKM. The CDR3 totals 15 residues. CDR3 amino acids: CASSDPTGFFGGYTF. The DNA for the CDR3 is TGTGCCAGCAGTGATCCGACAGGATTTTTTGGTGGCTACACCTTC.

Concerning this clone: The germline gene is not matched at one end of the junction; a read error may be the cause. The CDR3 sequence: CASSQTPLAQGTQYF. In DNA, the CDR3 is TGTGCCAGCAGCCAAACCCCCCTTGCTCAAGGGACCCAGTACTTC. The rearrangement joins TRBV3-1 (or the pseudogene TRBV3-2) to TRBJ2-5; no clear D. The CDR3 has 15 residues. The germline V gene has CDR1 LGHDT and CDR2 YNNKEL (reference sequence).

Remarks on this clone: At one boundary the junction diverges from the germline segment, which might be a read error. The chain links TRBV7-7 to TRBJ2-2, with a tentative D call TRBD2 (5 bases). Germline assignment: CDR1 SSHAT and CDR2 FNYEAQ (reference sequence). The CDR3 loop spans 14 amino acids. CDR3 protein: CASSSGPAGGELFF. In nucleotides, the CDR3 is TGTGCTAGCAGCTCGGGCCCGGCGGGCGGGGAGCTGTTTTTT.

This chain joins TRBV5-8 and TRBJ2-4, with D unclear. The V end was cut by 4 bases, the J end by 6 bases, with 5 bases between. Germline V lookup: CDR1 SGHTS, CDR2 YDEGEE. The CDR3 length is 11 residues. This chain's CDR3 is CASSPLNIQYF. The CDR3 DNA reads as TGTGCCAGCAGCCCCCTAAACATTCAGTACTTC.

V and J are TRBV4-1 and TRBJ2-2; D is possibly TRBD1 (5 bases). This CDR3 is 16 amino acids long. Trimming removed 2 bases at V and 5 bases at J, with 15 bases between. Germline V gives CDR1 MGHRA, CDR2 YSYEKL. This CDR3 is CASSQSPSGLTGELFF. The CDR3 DNA is TGCGCCAGCAGCCAAAGTCCTTCAGGGTTAACCGGGGAGCTGTTTTTT.

V is TRBV19 and J is TRBJ1-5; D may be TRBD1 (5 bases). V was clipped by 5 bases and J by 2 bases, with 10 bases between them. The CDR3 is made up of 14 amino acids. From germline, CDR1 is LNHDA and CDR2 SQIVND (reference sequence). The CDR3 sequence is CASSHGTGNQPQHF. The CDR3 coding sequence is TGTGCCAGTAGTCATGGGACGGGCAATCAGCCCCAGCATTTT. The complete variable domain, with remaining parts taken from reference TRBV19 and TRBJ1-5, reads DGGITQSPKYLFRKEGQNVTLSCEQNLNHDAMYWYRQDPGQGLRLIYYSQIVNDFQKGDIAEGYSVSREKKESFPLTVTSAQKNPTAFYLCASSHGTGNQPQHFGDGTRLSIL.

The rearrangement uses TRBV18 and TRBJ1-4; 7 nucleotides align to TRBD1. CDR3 length: 13 amino acids. The V gene's germline CDR1 is KGHSH and CDR2 LQKENI. V lost 3 bases and J lost 8; bases outside the gene matches: 3. The CDR3 is CASSPQGGEKLFF. As DNA, the CDR3 is TGTGCCAGCTCACCGCAGGGGGGAGAAAAACTGTTTTTT.

The rearrangement links TRBV5-1 to TRBJ2-3; 10 bases line up with TRBD2. The germline V gene has CDR1 SGHRS and CDR2 YFSETQ. This CDR3 has 16 amino acids. The ends lost 3 bases at V and 1 base at J; junction bases unmatched: 5. CDR3 protein: CASSSGLAVGTDTQYF. For the CDR3, the DNA is TGCGCCAGCAGCTCTGGACTAGCGGTAGGCACAGATACGCAGTATTTT.

The rearrangement uses TRBV27 and TRBJ2-7; 9 positions agree with TRBD1. The V gene end was trimmed by 8 bases and the J gene end by 9 bases; junction bases not matched to a gene: 5. The CDR3 runs 11 residues. Per the germline V gene, CDR1 is MNHEY and CDR2 is SMNVEV (reference sequence). In DNA form, the CDR3 reads TGTGCCAGCTCGGACAGGGGTAGGCAGTACTTC. Its protein is CASSDRGRQYF.

The J gene is TRBJ1-1, the V gene TRBV4-1; D remains ambiguous. The CDR3 is 12 amino acids. Germline assignment: CDR1 MGHRA and CDR2 YSYEKL. The V and J ends lost 2 bases and 7 bases respectively, with 8 bases between them. This CDR3 reads CASSQLGFEAFF. CDR3 DNA sequence: TGCGCCAGCAGCCAATTGGGTTTTGAAGCTTTCTTT.

This sequence joins TRBV5-1 and TRBJ2-2, with 7 bases matching TRBD1. The CDR3 is 15 amino acids. The V gene end was trimmed by 4 bases and the J gene end by 4 bases; junction bases not matched to a gene: 7. Germline V gene data show CDR1 as SGHRS and CDR2 as YFSETQ. The CDR3 spells CASSPGQLSTGELFF. The CDR3 nucleotides are TGCGCCAGCAGCCCGGGACAGCTTTCCACCGGGGAGCTGTTTTTT.

The rearrangement uses TRBV11-1 and TRBJ2-5; 12 bases agree with TRBD2. V lost 7 bases to trimming and J lost 7 bases; unmatched junction nucleotides: 7. This CDR3 has 14 amino acids. Germline V gives CDR1 SGHAT, CDR2 FQDESV (reference sequence). The CDR3 DNA sequence: TGTGCCAGCACCCCCGGACTAGCGGGAATGACCCAGTACTTC. Translation gives CASTPGLAGMTQYF.